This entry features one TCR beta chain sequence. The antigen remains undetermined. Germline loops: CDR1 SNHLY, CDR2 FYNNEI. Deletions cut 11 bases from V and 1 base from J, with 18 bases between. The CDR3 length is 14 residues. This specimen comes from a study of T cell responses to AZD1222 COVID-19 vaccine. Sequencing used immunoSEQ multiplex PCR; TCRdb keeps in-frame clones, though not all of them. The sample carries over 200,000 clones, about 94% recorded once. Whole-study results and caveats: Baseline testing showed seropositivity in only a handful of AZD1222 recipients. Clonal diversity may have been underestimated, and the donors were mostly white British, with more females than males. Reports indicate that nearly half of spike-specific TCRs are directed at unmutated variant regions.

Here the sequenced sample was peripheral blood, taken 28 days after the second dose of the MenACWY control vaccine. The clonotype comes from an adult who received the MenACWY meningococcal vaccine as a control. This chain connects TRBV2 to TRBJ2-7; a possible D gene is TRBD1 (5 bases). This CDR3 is CAGLEQGPSYEQYF. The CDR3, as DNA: TGTGCCGGGTTGGAGCAGGGCCCGTCCTACGAGCAGTACTTC.